One TCR beta chain is described in this entry. One end of the junction is discordant with germline, which a read error may explain. Germline V gives CDR1 MNHEY, CDR2 SVGAGI. The CDR3 runs to 11 residues. TCRdb called the 5' RACE reads again in MiXCR, with one record for every CDR3 protein. The table includes around 41,000 distinct CDR3 sequences, 13% to 15% detected once. This record belongs to a study of neurological immune-mediated disorders. The clonotype was recovered from an older woman with HTLV-1-associated myelopathy (HAM/TSP). The V gene is TRBV6-5, the J gene TRBJ1-2; D gene uncertain. Material for sequencing was CD4+ T cells from blood. CDR3 region: CASNRGGIYAF. The CDR3, as DNA: TGTGCCAGCAACCGAGGCGGAATATACGCCTTC.